The 32 T cell receptor beta chains given below trace back to one sample, sequenced in a study of regulatory T cells in long-lasting Graves disease (dated by TCRdb to the early 2020s). The library was made by multiplex PCR. Sequenced using an Illumina HiSeq 4000. TCR beta libraries were built with iRepertoire HTBI primers and Arm-PCR amplification of CDR3 regions. TCRdb itself trimmed the public reads at Q25 with fastp, ran MiXCR and retained productive beta chains. Each entry is one CDR3 protein sequence, shown with its most common DNA and genes. This sample is represented by over 500,000 distinct CDR3 sequences; under 20% of them were singletons. Around 19% of the sample rests with the top ten. In light of the paper, this sample's time point label describes: newly diagnosed GD, antithyroid drugs for less than 3 months. For both TCR sequencing and RNA sequencing, RNA was extracted from PBMCs in TRIzol.

These data also formed part of another study, on T cells in Graves' hyperthyroidism and ophthalmopathy.

Here the sequenced sample was peripheral blood mononuclear cells (PBMCs), taken at new diagnosis, from a patient treated with antithyroid drugs. The receptors shown here come from a woman in her twenties or thirties with Graves disease. Donor details come from another sample of the same person, matched by shared clones.

The V and J genes are TRBV18 and TRBJ1-5; D unresolved. The CDR3 consists of 14 residues. V dropped 6 bases and J dropped 3 bases, with 12 bases sitting between them. Germline CDR1 reads KGHSH; CDR2 reads LQKENI. DNA of the CDR3: TGTGCCAGCTCCCCTGGCCTGGACAATCAGCCCCAGCATTTT. Amino acids: CASSPGLDNQPQHF.

This clonotype was seen more than once but under ten times. The DNA of the CDR3 is TGTGCTAGTGGCCCGGGACAGGGCAATCAGCCCCAGCATTTT. This codes for CASGPGQGNQPQHF. The V call is TRBV12-5, the J call TRBJ1-5; 8 bases fit TRBD1. The CDR3 spans 14 residues. CDR1 and CDR2 (germline): LGHNT, FRNRAP. The V segment lost 6 bases and the J segment 2 bases; nucleotides outside the gene matches: 3.

This sequence joins TRBV5-6 and TRBJ2-1; D gene uncertain. The CDR3 is 15 residues long. Germline CDR1 is SGHDT and CDR2 is YYEEEE. Trimming left V 5 bases short and J 6 bases short, with 18 bases between. The CDR3 spells CASSLSGPSGNEQFF. CDR3 nucleotide sequence: TGTGCCAGCAGTCTCTCCGGTCCGTCAGGCAATGAGCAGTTCTTC. The whole variable domain, remainder taken from reference TRBV5-6 and TRBJ2-1, is DAGVTQSPTHLIKTRGQQVTLRCSPKSGHDTVSWYQQALGQGPQFIFQYYEEEERQRGNFPDRFSGHQFPNYSSELNVNALLLGDSALYLCASSLSGPSGNEQFFGPGTRLTVL.

The rearrangement links TRBV29-1 to TRBJ2-3, with TRBD2 matching over 11 bases. Trimming took 7 bases from V and 3 from J; bases not matched to a gene: 12. CDR1 SQVTM and CDR2 ANQGSEA come from the germline V gene. The CDR3 is made up of 16 amino acids. CDR3 DNA sequence: TGCAGCGCTGGACTTCCGACTAGCGGGAATACAGATACGCAGTATTTT. This gives the protein CSAGLPTSGNTDTQYF.

This clonotype has just a few counts. CDR3 loop: CASRDRSTDTQYF. For the CDR3, the DNA is TGTGCCAGCCGGGACAGGAGCACAGATACGCAGTATTTT. The chain links TRBV6-2 or TRBV6-3 to TRBJ2-3; TRBD1 agrees at 8 bases. The CDR3 spans 13 residues. Trimming removed 8 bases from V and 0 bases from J; junction bases left unmatched: 1. Germline loops: CDR1 MNHEY, CDR2 SVGEGT.

This clonotype occurred a few times. This may arise from a read error, as a much more abundant clone is one base away. This chain links TRBV12-3 or TRBV12-4 with TRBJ1-5; the D is unclear. The V gene lost 5 bases and the J gene lost 7 bases, with 15 bases spanning the gap. The CDR3 sequence is 14 residues long. The CDR3 coding sequence is TGTGCCAGCAGTCTTGGGGAGCAATACCAGCCCCAGCATTTT. Translated, it gives CASSLGEQYQPQHF.

In its sample, this clonotype was seen many times. V gene TRBV2 combines with J gene TRBJ2-1, with 8 bases aligning to TRBD2. The V and J ends lost 4 bases and 5 bases, in that order; junction bases with no gene match: 4. The CDR3 loop spans 14 amino acids. CDR1 and CDR2 (germline): SNHLY, FYNNEI. The CDR3 loop is CASSGSGSHNEQFF. CDR3 DNA sequence: TGTGCCAGCAGTGGAAGCGGGAGTCACAATGAGCAGTTCTTC.

The V gene is TRBV6-1, the J gene TRBJ2-1, with 9 bases matching TRBD2. CDR1 is MNHNS, CDR2 SASEGT, per germline. The CDR3 has 13 amino acids. V lost 6 bases and J lost 9; bases outside the gene matches: 6. The CDR3 nucleotides are TGTGCCAGCAGCGTGGGACTAGCAACTGAGCAGTTCTTC. Amino acid sequence: CASSVGLATEQFF.

This chain uses TRBV28 with TRBJ1-5; 8 bases agree with TRBD1. With V trimmed by 7 bases and J by 0 bases, 14 bases remained unmatched. Per germline, CDR1 MDHEN and CDR2 SYDVKM. This CDR3 has 18 residues. This chain's CDR3 is CASTPGQAKVFSNQPQHF. As DNA, the CDR3 is TGTGCCAGCACCCCGGGACAGGCTAAAGTTTTTAGCAATCAGCCCCAGCATTTT.

This clonotype was seen ten or more times. V and J are TRBV28 and TRBJ2-7; 7 positions match TRBD2. Germline V gene sequence: CDR1 MDHEN, CDR2 SYDVKM. The CDR3 contains 14 residues. The V gene end was trimmed by 7 bases and the J gene end by 2 bases; junction bases not matched to a gene: 8. The CDR3 nucleotides are TGTGCCAGCACCGGGGGTGGGGGGGCCTACGAGCAGTACTTC. As protein: CASTGGGGAYEQYF.

This clonotype was seen ten or more times. The chain employs TRBV5-1 and TRBJ1-5; D gene unclear. The germline V gene encodes CDR1 SGHRS and CDR2 YFSETQ. Trimming took off 0 bases at V and 7 bases at J, with 11 bases between the two ends. The CDR3 spans 14 residues. The CDR3 nucleotides are TGCGCCAGCAGCTTGGTTCCAGACCAACAGCCCCAGCATTTT. As protein: CASSLVPDQQPQHF.

Only a few counts were recorded for this clonotype. This chain connects TRBV20-1 to TRBJ2-1; tentative D call: TRBD2 (7 bases). V was shortened by 6 bases and J by 0 bases, with 24 bases between the two germline ends. CDR1 DFQATT and CDR2 SNEGSKA come from the germline V gene (reference sequence). CDR3 length: 18 residues. The CDR3 reads CSASGRGLAPSSYNEQFF. As DNA, the CDR3 is TGCAGTGCCAGTGGGCGGGGGCTAGCGCCTAGCTCCTACAATGAGCAGTTCTTC.

This chain uses TRBV7-2 with TRBJ2-7, with a possible D match to TRBD2 (6 bases). The V gene lost 6 bases and the J gene lost 5 bases, with 14 bases spanning the gap. Germline V gives CDR1 SGHTA, CDR2 FQGNSA. The CDR3 contains 13 residues. The CDR3 sequence is CASRLARVHEQYF. In DNA form, the CDR3 reads TGTGCCAGCAGGCTAGCGAGAGTCCACGAGCAGTACTTC.

This clonotype was picked up many times. The J gene is TRBJ1-1, the V gene TRBV5-4, with D tentatively TRBD1 (6 bases). Trimming stripped 4 bases from V and 3 bases from J, with 16 bases between. This CDR3 is 15 amino acids long. Germline CDR1 SGHNT, CDR2 YYREEE (reference sequence). As DNA, the CDR3 is TGTGCCAGCAGCCTGGAGGGGGGGGTTCACACTGAAGCTTTCTTT. Its translation is CASSLEGGVHTEAFF.

About this clonotype: This clone may be a read error of a much larger clone one base away. The chain is built from TRBV7-9 and TRBJ2-1; TRBD2 matches at 11 bases. The CDR3 spans 19 residues. Germline CDR1 is SEHNR and CDR2 is FQNEAQ (reference sequence). The CDR3 sequence is CASSLRLAGGWSSYNEQSF. DNA for the CDR3: TGTGCCAGCAGCTTACGTCTAGCGGGAGGTTGGAGCTCCTACAATGAGCAGTCCTTC.

This clonotype showed up many times. This chain uses TRBV11-2 with TRBJ2-3; D gene unclear. Trimming took off 5 bases at V and 9 bases at J, with 12 bases between the two ends. The CDR3 is 12 residues long. Germline CDR1 is SGHAT and CDR2 is FQNNGV. CDR3 region: CASSPGSRTQYF. In DNA form, the CDR3 reads TGTGCCAGCAGCCCCGGGTCCAGGACGCAGTATTTT.

This clonotype has just a few counts. The V and J genes are TRBV12-3 or TRBV12-4 and TRBJ2-7, with TRBD2 matching over 15 bases. J gave up 6 bases and V 6 bases, and 6 bases lay outside the gene matches. CDR3 length: 15 amino acids. The chain's CDR3 is CASSKSGLAGGEQYF. CDR3 DNA sequence: TGTGCCAGCAGCAAATCGGGACTAGCGGGAGGCGAGCAGTACTTC.

This clonotype was detected many times. V is TRBV7-3 and J is TRBJ1-1; D call uncertain. V shed 5 bases and J shed 1 base, with 11 bases lying between them. The CDR3 has 14 residues. Germline V gives CDR1 SGHTA, CDR2 FQGTGA. The CDR3 reads CASSRATGNTEAFF. The CDR3 bases are TGTGCCAGCAGCCGGGCGACGGGGAACACTGAAGCTTTCTTT.

The chain employs TRBV5-1 and TRBJ2-1; D gene unclear. Germline assignment: CDR1 SGHRS and CDR2 YFSETQ. Deletions cut 5 bases from V and 0 bases from J, with 15 bases between. The CDR3 has 16 amino acids. The DNA for the CDR3 is TGCGCCAGCAGAGCTTGGTATGGAGCCTCCTACAATGAGCAGTTCTTC. Residues: CASRAWYGASYNEQFF.

This clonotype was seen only a few times. The chain couples TRBV6-1 to TRBJ1-5; perhaps TRBD1 as D (5 bases). CDR1 MNHNS and CDR2 SASEGT come from the germline V gene. The V gene lost 5 bases and the J gene lost 4 bases, with 21 bases spanning the gap. The CDR3 runs 17 residues. CDR3 residues: CASSPLTWTNFNQPQHF. The DNA of the CDR3 is TGTGCCAGCAGTCCCCTGACATGGACAAACTTTAATCAGCCCCAGCATTTT.

This clonotype was recorded many times. The chain combines TRBV2 with TRBJ1-6; D perhaps matches TRBD1 (6 bases). Germline CDR1 is SNHLY and CDR2 is FYNNEI. This CDR3 has 16 amino acids. Trimming shortened V by 2 bases and J by 7 bases, and 15 bases separated the two germline ends. The DNA of the CDR3 is TGTGCCAGCAGTGAAAATCAGGGGTTGTACAATTCACCCCTCCACTTT. It translates to CASSENQGLYNSPLHF.

Many counts were recorded for this clonotype. The V call is TRBV27, the J call TRBJ1-1; maybe TRBD1 (6 bases). V dropped 8 bases and J dropped 2 bases, with 12 bases sitting between them. This CDR3 has 13 amino acids. CDR1 is MNHEY and CDR2 is SMNVEV in the germline V gene (reference sequence). The CDR3 coding sequence is TGTGCCAGCTGGACAGCGATAAACACTGAAGCTTTCTTT. Translation gives CASWTAINTEAFF.

This clonotype was recorded at least ten times. The chain carries TRBV27 and TRBJ1-5, with TRBD1 matching over 9 bases. Trimming took 3 bases from V and 5 from J; bases not matched to a gene: 8. The CDR3 loop spans 16 amino acids. CDR1 is MNHEY, CDR2 SMNVEV, per germline (reference sequence). The CDR3 DNA is TGTGCCAGCAGTTTGTCCGGGACAGGGAGGTATCAGCCCCAGCATTTT. This gives the protein CASSLSGTGRYQPQHF.

This clonotype was counted ten times or more. This chain joins TRBV7-9 and TRBJ2-3; no clear D. From germline, CDR1 is SEHNR and CDR2 FQNEAQ (reference sequence). Trimming shortened V by 5 bases and J by 4 bases, and 7 bases separated the two germline ends. This CDR3 is built from 12 residues. The CDR3 loop reads CASSRLADTQYF. In nucleotides, the CDR3 is TGTGCCAGCAGCCGTCTAGCAGATACGCAGTATTTT.

This clonotype was seen at least ten times. The chain joins TRBV20-1 to TRBJ1-4; tentatively, D is TRBD1 (6 bases). Germline-derived CDR1 and CDR2 are DFQATT and SNEGSKA (reference sequence). The V end lost 5 bases, the J end lost 3 bases, and 16 bases lay between the germline ends. The CDR3 extends over 15 amino acids. CDR3 protein: CSALPPQGANEKLFF. The DNA of the CDR3 is TGCAGTGCTCTACCTCCACAGGGAGCTAATGAAAAACTGTTTTTT.

This clonotype was recorded at least ten times. This sequence joins TRBV27 and TRBJ2-1; TRBD2 agrees at 8 bases. The V gene's germline CDR1 is MNHEY and CDR2 SMNVEV (reference sequence). This CDR3 spans 15 amino acids. The V and J ends lost 6 bases and 1 base, in that order; junction bases with no gene match: 5. CDR3 sequence reads: CASSWSGSSYNEQFF. CDR3 nucleotide sequence: TGTGCCAGCAGCTGGAGCGGGAGTTCCTACAATGAGCAGTTCTTC.

The genes are TRBV30 and TRBJ2-5; either TRBD1 or TRBD2 may fit D (6 bases each). The J call is in doubt because the DNA end fits TRBJ2-1 better. This CDR3 has 12 amino acids. CDR1 is GTSNPN, CDR2 SVGIG, per germline (reference sequence). CDR3 DNA: TGTGCCTGGAGTGTACGGGGGCGTGAGCAGTTCTTC. Its translation: CAWSVRGREQFF.

This clonotype came up a few times. This chain uses TRBV7-3 with TRBJ2-1, with no clear D. V was clipped by 3 bases and J by 0 bases, with 9 bases between them. The CDR3 loop spans 15 amino acids. CDR1 SGHTA and CDR2 FQGTGA come from the germline V gene. The CDR3 region is CASSLSRSSYNEQFF. The CDR3 coding sequence is TGTGCCAGCAGCTTGAGTCGGAGCTCCTACAATGAGCAGTTCTTC.

The sample holds many counts of this clonotype. The chain is built from TRBV7-9 and TRBJ2-3; D is perhaps TRBD2 (5 bases). This CDR3 has 14 residues. In germline, CDR1 is SEHNR, CDR2 FQNEAQ (reference sequence). V lost 1 base to trimming and J lost 2 bases, with 7 bases between them. The CDR3 sequence is CASSLGLFTDTQYF. DNA of the CDR3: TGTGCCAGCAGCTTAGGACTATTCACAGATACGCAGTATTTT.

The sample holds a few counts of this clonotype. A clone one base away is much larger, so this may be a read error. The chain uses TRBV12-3 or TRBV12-4 and TRBJ1-5, with D unclear. This CDR3 has 16 amino acids. CDR3 residues: CACSLGSGRSNQPQHF. The CDR3 DNA follows: TGTGCCTGCAGTCTAGGATCGGGGAGATCCAATCAGCCCCAGCATTTT.

This rearrangement joins TRBV19 to TRBJ2-7; 8 bases agree with TRBD2. V shed 3 bases and J 2 bases; nucleotides not matched to a gene: 15. This CDR3 region has 18 residues. CDR1 LNHDA and CDR2 SQIVND come from the germline V gene (reference sequence). CDR3 in amino acids: CASSMNGRASGLTYEQYF. For the CDR3, the DNA is TGTGCCAGTAGTATGAATGGTCGAGCTAGCGGGCTCACCTACGAGCAGTACTTC.

The chain employs TRBV30 and TRBJ2-3; no clear D. V was shortened by 2 bases and J by 8 bases, with 20 bases between the two germline ends. Germline CDR1 and CDR2: GTSNPN and SVGIG (reference sequence). The CDR3 has 15 amino acids. The CDR3 reads CAWSTSSPGIGTQYF. The CDR3 nucleotides read TGTGCCTGGAGTACCTCCTCTCCCGGAATTGGTACGCAGTATTTT. The variable domain in full, with the rest retrieved from reference TRBV30 and TRBJ2-3, is SQTIHQWPATLVQPVGSPLSLECTVEGTSNPNLYWYRQAAGRGLQLLFYSVGIGQISSEVPQNLSASRPQDRQFILSSKKLLLSDSGFYLCAWSTSSPGIGTQYFGPGTRLTVL.